This T cell receptor (beta chain) was captured in a study of blood T cell repertoires in COVID-19 (dated by TCRdb to 2019 to 2021). Study-level background: Samples covering the acute and convalescent phases of COVID-19 were provided by collaborators in the United States, Italy and Spain. The sample metadata nearly always contained a de-identified subject ID, COVID-19 status, age in years and sex. Subjects who had been exposed to COVID-19, were actively infected with it, or had recovered from it provided the deeply sampled blood TCRbeta repertoires that made up the dataset. The repertoires were made available in a free public database intended to serve as a resource for research on the immune response to SARS-CoV-2. Samples came from the ongoing ImmuneRACE study (first 160 participants) plus 1,254 subjects from 6 global collaborators. The material from the prospective study consisted of cDNA or gDNA derived from T cells, B-cell-depleted T cells, or PBMCs. Where available, HLA class I and class II types were obtained from metadata supplied by the sample provider rather than from assay-based typing.

Each collaborating institution followed its own protocols to collect whole blood in K2EDTA tubes. Collaborator samples were shipped for TCRbeta analysis as frozen whole blood, isolated PBMCs, or DNA extracted from either sample type. As concerns this clone: This clone's antigen is unknown. There are no base qualities to consult, and no much larger clone falls within one base.

The immunoSEQ Assay, a bias-controlled multiplex PCR, was used to amplify TCRbeta CDR3 regions from genomic DNA. As for how the authors treated the data: The number of nucleated cells in each sample was estimated by amplification of reference gene primers within the assay. To quantify the absolute abundance of each unique TCRbeta CDR3 rearrangement, sequence reads were collapsed and filtered. For each sample, productive Simpson clonality was calculated as the square root of Simpson's diversity index across productive rearrangements. TCRdb limited this immuneACCESS table to in-frame rearrangements with V and J called. A share of clones is missing; checked studies link under half to unresolved V genes, and the rest is unexplained. V and J calls and clone size are those listed in that table; D and trimming were worked out from the DNA. This sample comprises over 70,000 clones, more than 85% of them detected only once. Clones ranked in the top ten supply approximately 2.2% of the sample.

CDR1 and CDR2, looked up from the germline V gene, are SGHRS and YFSETQ. V is shortened by 4 bases, J by 8 bases, and the region joining them spans 21 bases. The CDR3 sequence holds 15 residues, the cysteine and phenylalanine included. The entry retains the CDR3 DNA only, 45 bases that are in frame from base 1. Results and caveats for the whole study, not just this receptor: Clinical and demographic metadata were provided uncurated, with the amount varying by source and participant.

This sequence originates from a human donor with active COVID-19. The donor label of this sample is uncertain. The material sequenced was peripheral blood. Recombination connected TRBV5-1 to TRBJ1-2; a confident D gene designation cannot be given. The nucleotides are TGCGCCAGCAGCCCCAGCCACCAGGACTATGTGGGCTACACCTTC. This encodes CASSPSHQDYVGYTF.